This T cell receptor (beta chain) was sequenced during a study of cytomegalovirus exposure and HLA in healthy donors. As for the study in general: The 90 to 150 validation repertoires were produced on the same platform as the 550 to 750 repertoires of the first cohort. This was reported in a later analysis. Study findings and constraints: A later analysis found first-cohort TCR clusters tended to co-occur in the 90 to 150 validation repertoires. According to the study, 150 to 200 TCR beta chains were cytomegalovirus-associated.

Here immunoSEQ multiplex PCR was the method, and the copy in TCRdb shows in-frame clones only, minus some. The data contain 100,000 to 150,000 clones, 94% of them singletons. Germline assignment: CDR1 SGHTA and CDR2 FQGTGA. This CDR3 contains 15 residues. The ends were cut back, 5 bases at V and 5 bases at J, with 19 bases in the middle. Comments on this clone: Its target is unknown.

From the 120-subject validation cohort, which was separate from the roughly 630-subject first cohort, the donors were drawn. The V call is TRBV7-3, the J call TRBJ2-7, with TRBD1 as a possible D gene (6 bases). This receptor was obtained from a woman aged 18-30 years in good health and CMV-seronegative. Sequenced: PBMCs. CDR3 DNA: TGTGCCAGCAGCCGGTTTAATACAGGGCTCGACGAGCAGTACTTC. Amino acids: CASSRFNTGLDEQYF.